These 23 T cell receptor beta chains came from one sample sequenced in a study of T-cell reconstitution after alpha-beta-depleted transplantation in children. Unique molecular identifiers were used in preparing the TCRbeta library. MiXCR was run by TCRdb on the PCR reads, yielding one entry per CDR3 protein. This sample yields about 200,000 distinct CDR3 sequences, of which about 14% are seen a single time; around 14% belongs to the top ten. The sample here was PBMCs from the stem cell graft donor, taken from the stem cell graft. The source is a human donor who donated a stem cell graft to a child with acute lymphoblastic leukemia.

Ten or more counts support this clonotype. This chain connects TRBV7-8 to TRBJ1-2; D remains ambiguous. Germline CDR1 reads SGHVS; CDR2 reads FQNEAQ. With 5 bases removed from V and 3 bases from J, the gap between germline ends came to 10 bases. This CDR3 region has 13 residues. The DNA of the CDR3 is TGTGCCAGCAGCCCCGACACAGACTATGGCTACACCTTC. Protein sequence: CASSPDTDYGYTF.

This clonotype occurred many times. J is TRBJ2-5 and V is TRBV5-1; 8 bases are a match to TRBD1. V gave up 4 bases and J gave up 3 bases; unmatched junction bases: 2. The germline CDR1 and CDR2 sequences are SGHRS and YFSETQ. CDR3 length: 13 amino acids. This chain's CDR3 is CASSKQGEETQYF. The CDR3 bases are TGCGCCAGCAGCAAACAGGGGGAAGAGACCCAGTACTTC.

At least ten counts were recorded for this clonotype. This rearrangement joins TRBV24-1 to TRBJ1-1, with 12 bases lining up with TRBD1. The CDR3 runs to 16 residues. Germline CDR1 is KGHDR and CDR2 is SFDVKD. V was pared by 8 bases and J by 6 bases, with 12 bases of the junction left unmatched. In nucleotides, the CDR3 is TGTGCCACCACCAAACCGGGACAGGGGGCGGATCCTGAAGCTTTCTTT. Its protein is CATTKPGQGADPEAFF.

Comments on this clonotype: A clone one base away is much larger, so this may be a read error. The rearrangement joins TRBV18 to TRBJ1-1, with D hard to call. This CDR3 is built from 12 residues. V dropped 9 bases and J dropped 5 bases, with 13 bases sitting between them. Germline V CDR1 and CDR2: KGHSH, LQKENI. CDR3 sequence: CARSQRGTEAFF. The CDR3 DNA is TGTGCCAGATCCCAGAGAGGAACTGAAGCTTTCTTT.

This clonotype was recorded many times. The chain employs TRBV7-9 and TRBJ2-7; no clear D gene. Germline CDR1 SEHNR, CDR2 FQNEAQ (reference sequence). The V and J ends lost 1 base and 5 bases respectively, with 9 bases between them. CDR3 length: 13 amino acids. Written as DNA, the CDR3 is TGTGCCAGCAGCTTAGGACTTCGGGACGAGCAGTACTTC. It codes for CASSLGLRDEQYF.

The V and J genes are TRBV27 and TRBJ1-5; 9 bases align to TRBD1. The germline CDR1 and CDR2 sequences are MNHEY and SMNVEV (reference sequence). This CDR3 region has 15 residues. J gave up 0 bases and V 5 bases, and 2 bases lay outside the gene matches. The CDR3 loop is CASSGQGYSNQPQHF. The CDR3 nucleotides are TGTGCCAGCAGTGGACAGGGGTATAGCAATCAGCCCCAGCATTTT.

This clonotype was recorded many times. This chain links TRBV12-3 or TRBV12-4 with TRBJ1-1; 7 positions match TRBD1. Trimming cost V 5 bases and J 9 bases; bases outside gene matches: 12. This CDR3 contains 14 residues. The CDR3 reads CASSLDRKLRKAFF. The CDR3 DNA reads TGTGCCAGCAGTCTGGACAGGAAGCTAAGGAAAGCTTTCTTT.

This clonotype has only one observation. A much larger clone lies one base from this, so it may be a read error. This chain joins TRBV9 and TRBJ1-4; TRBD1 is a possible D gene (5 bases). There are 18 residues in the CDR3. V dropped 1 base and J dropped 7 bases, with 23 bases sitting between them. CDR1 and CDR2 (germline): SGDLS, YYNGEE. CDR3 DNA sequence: TGTGCCAGCAGCGTAACCCCCTGGAGGCAGGGTGGGACTGAAAAACTGTTTTTT. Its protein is CASSVTPWRQGGTEKLFF.

CDR3 in amino acids: CASSASGGNTGELFF. CDR3 nucleotides: TGCGCCAGCAGTGCTAGCGGGGGAAACACCGGGGAGCTGTTTTTT. The chain combines TRBV4-1 with TRBJ2-2, with TRBD2 identical over 10 bases. The CDR3 extends over 15 amino acids. J gave up 2 bases and V 6 bases, and 3 bases lay outside the gene matches. The germline gives CDR1 MGHRA, CDR2 YSYEKL.

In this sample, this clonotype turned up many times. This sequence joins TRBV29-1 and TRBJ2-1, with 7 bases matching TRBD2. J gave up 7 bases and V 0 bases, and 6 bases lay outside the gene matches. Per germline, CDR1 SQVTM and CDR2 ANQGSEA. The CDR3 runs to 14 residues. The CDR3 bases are TGCAGCGTTGAAGACGAGCGGGATACGAATGAGCAGTTCTTC. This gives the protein CSVEDERDTNEQFF.

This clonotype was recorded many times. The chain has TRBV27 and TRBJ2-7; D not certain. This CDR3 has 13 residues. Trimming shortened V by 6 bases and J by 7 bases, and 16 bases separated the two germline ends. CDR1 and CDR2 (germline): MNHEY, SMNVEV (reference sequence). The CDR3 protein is CASRRIRPAEQYF. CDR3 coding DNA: TGTGCCAGCAGAAGAATCCGACCGGCGGAGCAGTACTTC.

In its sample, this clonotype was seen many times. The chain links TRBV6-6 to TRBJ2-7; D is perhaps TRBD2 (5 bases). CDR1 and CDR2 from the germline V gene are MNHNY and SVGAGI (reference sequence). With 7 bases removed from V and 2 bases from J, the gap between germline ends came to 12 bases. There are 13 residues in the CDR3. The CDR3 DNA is TGTGCCAGCACCGCCGGGAAGACCTACGAGCAGTACTTC. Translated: CASTAGKTYEQYF.

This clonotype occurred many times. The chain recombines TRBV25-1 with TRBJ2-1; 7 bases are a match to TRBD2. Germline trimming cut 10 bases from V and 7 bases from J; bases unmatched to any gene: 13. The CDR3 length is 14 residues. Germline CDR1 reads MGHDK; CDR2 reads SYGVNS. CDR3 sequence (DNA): TGTGCCACTACCGGGGCTAGCGGCACTAATGAGCAGTTCTTC. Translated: CATTGASGTNEQFF.

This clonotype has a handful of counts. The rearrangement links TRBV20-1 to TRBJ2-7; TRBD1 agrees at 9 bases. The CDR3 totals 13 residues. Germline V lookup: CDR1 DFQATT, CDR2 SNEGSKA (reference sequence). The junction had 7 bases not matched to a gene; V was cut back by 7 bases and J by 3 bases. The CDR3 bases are TGCAGTGTCAGGGGACAGGGCTACTACGAGCAGTACTTC. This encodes CSVRGQGYYEQYF.

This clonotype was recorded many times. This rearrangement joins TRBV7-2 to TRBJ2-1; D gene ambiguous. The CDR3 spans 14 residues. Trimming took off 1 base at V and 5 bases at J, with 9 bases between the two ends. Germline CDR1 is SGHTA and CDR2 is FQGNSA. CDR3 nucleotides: TGTGCCAGCAGCTTAGGCGGATATGACAATGAGCAGTTCTTC. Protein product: CASSLGGYDNEQFF.

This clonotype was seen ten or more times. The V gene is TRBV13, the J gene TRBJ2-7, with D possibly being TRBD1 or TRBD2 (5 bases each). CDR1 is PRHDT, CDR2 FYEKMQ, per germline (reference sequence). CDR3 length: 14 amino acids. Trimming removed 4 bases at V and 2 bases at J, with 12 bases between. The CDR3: CASSSRDGPYEQYF. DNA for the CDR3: TGTGCCAGCAGCTCCCGGGACGGCCCCTACGAGCAGTACTTC.

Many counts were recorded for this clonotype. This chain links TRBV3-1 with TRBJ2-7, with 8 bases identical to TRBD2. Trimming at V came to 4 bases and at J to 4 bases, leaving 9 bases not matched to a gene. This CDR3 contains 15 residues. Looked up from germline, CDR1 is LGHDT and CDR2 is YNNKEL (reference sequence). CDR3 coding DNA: TGTGCCAGCAGCCCGTCGAGCGGGAGAGTGTACGAGCAGTACTTC. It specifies CASSPSSGRVYEQYF.

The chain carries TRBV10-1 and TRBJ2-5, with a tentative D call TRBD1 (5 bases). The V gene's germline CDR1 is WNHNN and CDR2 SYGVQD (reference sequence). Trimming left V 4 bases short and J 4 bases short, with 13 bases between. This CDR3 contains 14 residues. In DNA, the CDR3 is TGCGCCAGCAGTGGGGGCTTGTTAGGAGAGACCCAGTACTTC. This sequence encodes CASSGGLLGETQYF.

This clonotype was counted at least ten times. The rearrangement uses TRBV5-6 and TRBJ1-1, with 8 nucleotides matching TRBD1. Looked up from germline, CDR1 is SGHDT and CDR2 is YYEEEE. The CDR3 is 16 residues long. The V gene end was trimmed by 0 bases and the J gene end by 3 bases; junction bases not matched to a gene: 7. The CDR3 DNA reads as TGTGCCAGCAGCTTGGGGACAGGGTCCCCTTACACTGAAGCTTTCTTT. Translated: CASSLGTGSPYTEAFF.

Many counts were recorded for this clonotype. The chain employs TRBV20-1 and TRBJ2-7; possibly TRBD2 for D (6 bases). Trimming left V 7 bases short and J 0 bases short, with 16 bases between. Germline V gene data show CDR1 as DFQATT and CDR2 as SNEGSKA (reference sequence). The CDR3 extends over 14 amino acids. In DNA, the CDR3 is TGCAGTGTTGCCCCTATGACTAGCTCCTACGAGCAGTACTTC. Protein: CSVAPMTSSYEQYF.

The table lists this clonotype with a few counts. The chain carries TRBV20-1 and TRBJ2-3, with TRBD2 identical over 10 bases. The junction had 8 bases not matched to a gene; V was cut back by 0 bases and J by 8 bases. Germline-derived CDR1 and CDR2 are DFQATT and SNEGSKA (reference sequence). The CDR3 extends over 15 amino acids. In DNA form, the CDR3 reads TGCAGTGCTAGAGATCAAGCGGGAGGGCCCGTTACGCAGTATTTT. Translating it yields CSARDQAGGPVTQYF.

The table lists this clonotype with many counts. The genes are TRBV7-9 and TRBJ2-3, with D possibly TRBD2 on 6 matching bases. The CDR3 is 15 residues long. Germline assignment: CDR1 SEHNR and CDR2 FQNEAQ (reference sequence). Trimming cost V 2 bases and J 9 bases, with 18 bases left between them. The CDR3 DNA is TGTGCCAGCAGCTTACCGGGACTCGATTTGGGGACGCAGTATTTT. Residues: CASSLPGLDLGTQYF.

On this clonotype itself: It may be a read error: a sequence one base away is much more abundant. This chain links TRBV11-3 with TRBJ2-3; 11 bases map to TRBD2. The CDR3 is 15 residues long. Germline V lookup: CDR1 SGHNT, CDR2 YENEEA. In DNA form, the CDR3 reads TGTACCAGCACCCCTAGCGGGAGGAGCACAGATACGCAGTATTTT. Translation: CTSTPSGRSTDTQYF.